The 4 T cell receptor beta chains given below trace back to one sample, sequenced in a study of cytomegalovirus exposure and HLA in healthy donors. The PCR employed 60 Vbeta primers together with 13 Jbeta primers. Profiled with immunoSEQ multiplex PCR; TCRdb holds only in-frame clones, not every one. The table lists some 170,000 clones, under 90% of them singletons. The sequencing input was PBMCs. The origin of the receptors is a man aged 25 to 40 in good health and CMV-seronegative.

The chain joins TRBV5-1 to TRBJ1-5, with D maybe TRBD1 (6 bases). CDR1 is SGHRS, CDR2 YFSETQ, per germline. V was clipped by 0 bases and J by 6 bases, with 13 bases between them. CDR3 size: 15 residues. The CDR3 protein is CASSLGGGGFQPQHF. DNA for the CDR3: TGCGCCAGCAGCTTGGGGGGAGGGGGGTTTCAGCCCCAGCATTTT.

The chain is built from TRBV7-8 and TRBJ1-4, with TRBD1 matching 8 bases. V lost 5 bases to trimming and J lost 11 bases; unmatched junction nucleotides: 4. CDR1 is SGHVS and CDR2 is FQNEAQ in the germline V gene. This CDR3 region has 12 residues. This CDR3 is CASSPRQGKLFF. As DNA, the CDR3 is TGTGCCAGCAGCCCCAGACAGGGGAAACTGTTTTTT.

This chain connects TRBV2 to TRBJ2-5; no reliable D call. The CDR3 extends over 10 amino acids. Trimming removed 10 bases at V and 3 bases at J, with 6 bases between. Germline-derived CDR1 and CDR2 are SNHLY and FYNNEI. CDR3 residues: CAIEKETQYF. As DNA, the CDR3 is TGTGCCATCGAGAAAGAGACCCAGTACTTC.

The V call is TRBV7-8, the J call TRBJ2-7; no definite D call. The germline V and J ends were trimmed by 4 bases and 3 bases, with 4 bases remaining between them. CDR3 length equals 11 residues. The germline gives CDR1 SGHVS, CDR2 FQNEAQ. CDR3 in amino acids: CASSSFYEQYF. DNA of the CDR3: TGTGCCAGCAGCTCCTTCTACGAGCAGTACTTC.